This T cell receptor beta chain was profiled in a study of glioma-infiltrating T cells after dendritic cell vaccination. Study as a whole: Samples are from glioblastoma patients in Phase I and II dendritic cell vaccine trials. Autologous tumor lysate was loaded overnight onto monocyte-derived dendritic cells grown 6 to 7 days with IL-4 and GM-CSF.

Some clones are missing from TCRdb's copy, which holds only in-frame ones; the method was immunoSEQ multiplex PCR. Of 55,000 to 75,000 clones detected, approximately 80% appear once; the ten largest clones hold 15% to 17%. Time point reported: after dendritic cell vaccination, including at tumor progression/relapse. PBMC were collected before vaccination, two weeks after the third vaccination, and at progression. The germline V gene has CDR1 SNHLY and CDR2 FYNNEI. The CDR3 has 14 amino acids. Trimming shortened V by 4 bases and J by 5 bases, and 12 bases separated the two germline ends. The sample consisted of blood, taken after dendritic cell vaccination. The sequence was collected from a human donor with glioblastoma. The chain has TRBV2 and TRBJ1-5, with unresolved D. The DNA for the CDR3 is TGTGCCAGCAGTGTGCTCGGGGAGGATCAGCCCCAGCATTTT. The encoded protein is CASSVLGEDQPQHF.